These 25 T cell receptor beta chains were all obtained from the same sample, sequenced in a study of T-cell reconstitution after alpha-beta-depleted transplantation in children. The library targeted TCRbeta and was prepared with unique molecular identifiers. TCRdb redid the calling of the PCR reads with MiXCR, one entry per CDR3 protein. The sample holds about 420,000 distinct CDR3 sequences, 15% to 20% seen once. The sample in question was PBMCs, mostly from graft donor cells, obtained 360 days after TCRalphabeta/CD19-depleted stem cell transplant. All receptors come from a boy under three years old who had a stem cell transplant for Wiskott-Aldrich syndrome, so the T cells may come from the graft donor.

This clonotype was seen many times. V and J are TRBV3-1 and TRBJ2-1, with TRBD2 as a possible D gene (6 bases). V was trimmed by 1 base and J by 3 bases, leaving 7 bases between them. This CDR3 spans 14 amino acids. Germline V gene data show CDR1 as LGHDT and CDR2 as YNNKEL (reference sequence). The CDR3 nucleotides are TGTGCCAGCAGCCAAGGCGGGAACTACAATGAGCAGTTCTTC. Residues: CASSQGGNYNEQFF.

This clonotype was detected a few times. The chain is built from TRBV2 and TRBJ2-5, with 14 nucleotides matching TRBD2. Trimming cost V 10 bases and J 6 bases; bases outside gene matches: 10. The CDR3 has 15 amino acids. Germline V CDR1 and CDR2: SNHLY, FYNNEI. In DNA, the CDR3 is TGTGCCACCGGTGGACTAGCGGGAGGTCTGAAGACCCAGTACTTC. Amino acid sequence: CATGGLAGGLKTQYF.

In its sample, this clonotype was seen a few times. The chain recombines TRBV20-1 with TRBJ2-1; D not resolved. Looked up from germline, CDR1 is DFQATT and CDR2 is SNEGSKA (reference sequence). This CDR3 spans 16 amino acids. The V and J ends lost 0 bases and 0 bases respectively, with 12 bases between them. Here the CDR3 DNA reads TGCAGTGCTAGAGATCCCGGAGTCAACTCCTACAATGAGCAGTTCTTC. Encoded protein: CSARDPGVNSYNEQFF.

V and J are TRBV5-1 and TRBJ2-2; either TRBD1 or TRBD2 may fit D (6 bases each). CDR3 length: 15 residues. The germline V gene has CDR1 SGHRS and CDR2 YFSETQ. V was cut by 2 bases and J by 6 bases, with 14 bases left in between. This chain's CDR3 is CASSLQGRRAGELFF. The CDR3 DNA follows: TGCGCCAGCAGCTTACAGGGTAGGAGGGCCGGGGAGCTGTTTTTT.

The V call is TRBV6-1, the J call TRBJ2-3; D unclear. The germline CDR1 and CDR2 sequences are MNHNS and SASEGT. This CDR3 contains 15 residues. The germline V and J ends were trimmed by 5 bases and 3 bases, with 15 bases remaining between them. CDR3 sequence: CASSTDPTDTDTQYF. The CDR3 DNA reads as TGTGCCAGCAGTACGGACCCGACGGATACAGATACGCAGTATTTT.

Ten or more counts support this clonotype. The J gene is TRBJ2-7, the V gene TRBV12-3 or TRBV12-4; D tentatively reads TRBD1 or TRBD2 (5 bases each). This CDR3 contains 13 residues. V shed 3 bases and J shed 7 bases, with 13 bases lying between them. The CDR3 loop is CASSLHRSGEQYF. As DNA, the CDR3 is TGTGCCAGCAGTTTGCACAGGTCGGGAGAGCAGTACTTC.

This rearrangement joins TRBV7-7 to TRBJ2-5; D may match TRBD1 or TRBD2 (7 bases each). Trimming shortened V by 1 base and J by 2 bases, and 20 bases separated the two germline ends. This CDR3 contains 18 residues. The V gene's germline CDR1 is SSHAT and CDR2 FNYEAQ (reference sequence). CDR3 nucleotides: TGTGCCAGCAGCTTAGGATTCAGGGGGGGACTAAGGCAAGAGACCCAGTACTTC. Protein: CASSLGFRGGLRQETQYF.

A single count supports this clonotype. A single base separates this from a much larger clone, so it may be a read error. J is TRBJ2-7 and V is TRBV9; 8 nucleotides agree with TRBD2. The germline V gene has CDR1 SGDLS and CDR2 YYNGEE. The CDR3 has 14 residues. This chain's CDR3 is CTSSLLAETYEQYF. The CDR3 DNA follows: TGTACCAGCAGCTTACTAGCGGAGACCTACGAGCAGTACTTC.

A few counts support this clonotype. The chain couples TRBV6-5 to TRBJ2-7, with TRBD2 identical over 7 bases. J was trimmed by 7 bases and V by 6 bases; bases with no gene match: 12. This CDR3 spans 14 amino acids. The germline V gene has CDR1 MNHEY and CDR2 SVGAGI. Written as DNA, the CDR3 is TGTGCCAGCAGCTACGGGGGGAGCGGCTCGGAGCAGTACTTC. As protein: CASSYGGSGSEQYF.

This clonotype was detected a few times. CDR3 protein: CAWSSTGGNEQYF. The DNA for the CDR3 is TGTGCCTGGAGTTCGACAGGGGGCAACGAGCAGTACTTC. The rearrangement joins TRBV30 to TRBJ2-7; 10 nucleotides align to TRBD1. V was clipped by 2 bases and J by 5 bases; unmatched bases: 3. CDR3 length: 13 residues. Germline assignment: CDR1 GTSNPN and CDR2 SVGIG (reference sequence).

Only a few counts were recorded for this clonotype. The V call is TRBV24-1, the J call TRBJ2-2; 10 bases line up with TRBD2. Germline CDR1 KGHDR, CDR2 SFDVKD. V shed 6 bases, J shed 6 bases, and the junction held 3 bases outside the gene matches. This CDR3 has 14 residues. CDR3 sequence: CATSLAGVAGELFF. The DNA of the CDR3 is TGTGCCACCAGTCTAGCGGGAGTTGCCGGGGAGCTGTTTTTT.

This clonotype was observed a handful of times. The chain combines TRBV5-1 with TRBJ2-7, with 8 positions matching TRBD1. Germline V gene lookup returns CDR1 SGHRS and CDR2 YFSETQ. This CDR3 spans 16 amino acids. Trimming cost V 6 bases and J 4 bases; bases outside gene matches: 15. The CDR3 here is CASTLSGGAPGYEQYF. The CDR3 nucleotides read TGCGCCAGCACCCTGTCAGGGGGCGCGCCTGGATACGAGCAGTACTTC.

This clonotype occurred many times. The chain joins TRBV10-3 to TRBJ2-1; TRBD1 aligns across 7 bases. CDR1 and CDR2 from the germline V gene are ENHRY and SYGVKD. This CDR3 contains 16 residues. Trimming took 3 bases from V and 0 from J; bases not matched to a gene: 5. The CDR3 DNA reads as TGTGCCATCAGTGAATTAGGGGACAGCTCCTACAATGAGCAGTTCTTC. Translation gives CAISELGDSSYNEQFF.

This chain connects TRBV4-3 to TRBJ1-5; D is ambiguous. Per the germline V gene, CDR1 is LGHNA and CDR2 is YSLEER. The V end lost 1 base, the J end lost 6 bases, and 13 bases lay between the germline ends. The CDR3 length is 15 residues. The chain's CDR3 is CASSQGHKAPQPQHF. CDR3 nucleotide sequence: TGCGCCAGCAGCCAAGGGCATAAGGCGCCTCAGCCCCAGCATTTT.

This clonotype was counted between two and nine times. V usage is TRBV19 and J usage is TRBJ2-7; D call uncertain. The CDR3 totals 14 residues. Germline lookup yields CDR1 LNHDA and CDR2 SQIVND (reference sequence). V shed 4 bases and J shed 4 bases, with 14 bases lying between them. CDR3: CASSTFAGEYEQYF. DNA for the CDR3: TGTGCCAGTAGTACGTTCGCAGGAGAGTACGAGCAGTACTTC. The full variable domain, completed using reference TRBV19 and TRBJ2-7, is DGGITQSPKYLFRKEGQNVTLSCEQNLNHDAMYWYRQDPGQGLRLIYYSQIVNDFQKGDIAEGYSVSREKKESFPLTVTSAQKNPTAFYLCASSTFAGEYEQYFGPGTRLTVT.

This clonotype was observed a few times. The chain combines TRBV4-1 with TRBJ2-4; D unresolved. Germline V CDR1 and CDR2: MGHRA, YSYEKL. Trimming took 4 bases from V and 4 from J, leaving 8 bases between them. The CDR3 has 13 residues. This CDR3 reads CASSPLQKNIQYF. CDR3 coding DNA: TGCGCCAGCAGCCCCCTACAGAAAAACATTCAGTACTTC.

The genes are TRBV6-5 and TRBJ2-2; D perhaps matches TRBD1 (6 bases). Deletions cut 0 bases from V and 6 bases from J, with 23 bases between. CDR1 is MNHEY and CDR2 is SVGAGI in the germline V gene. The CDR3 covers 19 residues. In DNA form, the CDR3 reads TGTGCCAGCAGTTACTCGAAACACCCAAGGACAGTTCTTTCCGGGGAGCTGTTTTTT. This codes for CASSYSKHPRTVLSGELFF.

This clonotype has ten or more counts. V gene TRBV10-3 combines with J gene TRBJ2-7; 7 positions match TRBD1. This CDR3 is built from 14 residues. V dropped 10 bases and J dropped 5; count of bases not matched to a gene: 14. Looked up from germline, CDR1 is ENHRY and CDR2 is SYGVKD. This chain's CDR3 is CATINTKTGNEQYF. CDR3 DNA: TGTGCCACCATTAACACGAAGACAGGGAACGAGCAGTACTTC.

The CDR3 is CASSWFAGEGRETQYF. The CDR3, as DNA: TGTGCCAGCAGTTGGTTTGCGGGGGAGGGCCGGGAGACCCAGTACTTC. The rearrangement joins TRBV12-3 or TRBV12-4 to TRBJ2-5; 7 bases agree with TRBD2. The CDR3 length is 16 residues. The J segment lost 5 bases and the V segment lost 4 bases, leaving 13 bases of the junction unmatched.

The V and J genes are TRBV29-1 and TRBJ2-7; possible D gene TRBD1, 6 bases. The germline V and J ends were trimmed by 3 bases and 9 bases, with 12 bases remaining between them. Germline CDR1 SQVTM, CDR2 ANQGSEA. CDR3 length: 11 amino acids. CDR3 nucleotides: TGCAGCGTTGAGGGGGCTAGGAGGCAGTACTTC. It codes for CSVEGARRQYF.

The rearrangement joins TRBV29-1 to TRBJ2-2; 9 positions agree with TRBD1. CDR1 and CDR2 (germline): SQVTM, ANQGSEA. Trimming at V came to 7 bases and at J to 2 bases, leaving 8 bases not matched to a gene. The CDR3 contains 15 residues. CDR3 region: CSAQTGGGNTGELFF. CDR3 DNA: TGCAGCGCCCAAACAGGGGGCGGCAACACCGGGGAGCTGTTTTTT.

CDR3: CSAKNPTGSETQYF. The CDR3 nucleotides read TGCAGTGCAAAAAACCCCACAGGGAGCGAGACCCAGTACTTC. The chain combines TRBV20-1 with TRBJ2-5, with a weak D call TRBD1 (6 bases). V was shortened by 6 bases and J by 5 bases, with 19 bases between the two germline ends. The V gene's germline CDR1 is DFQATT and CDR2 SNEGSKA (reference sequence). The CDR3 has 14 residues.

The chain combines TRBV29-1 with TRBJ2-7, with D unclear. This CDR3 has 11 amino acids. Trimming pared 5 bases from V and 7 bases from J, leaving 12 bases between. Germline V gene data show CDR1 as SQVTM and CDR2 as ANQGSEA. The CDR3, as DNA: TGCAGCGTTTGGGTTCAAGGGGAGCAGTACTTC. It specifies CSVWVQGEQYF.

The table lists this clonotype with a few counts. V gene TRBV12-3 or TRBV12-4 combines with J gene TRBJ2-1; 8 positions agree with TRBD2. The CDR3 is 13 residues long. V lost 9 bases to trimming and J lost 10 bases; unmatched junction nucleotides: 11. Here the CDR3 reads CASWRGGPEEQFF. The CDR3 DNA is TGTGCCAGTTGGCGCGGGGGGCCAGAGGAGCAGTTCTTC.

V usage is TRBV12-3 or TRBV12-4 and J usage is TRBJ2-1; 9 nucleotides align to TRBD2. V trimming: 6 bases; J trimming: 1 base; junction bases outside the gene matches: 4. This CDR3 spans 15 amino acids. The CDR3 reads CASRLLAGSYNEQFF. The CDR3 DNA reads as TGTGCCAGCAGACTGCTAGCGGGATCCTACAATGAGCAGTTCTTC.